This T cell receptor beta chain originates from a study of T cell responses to AZD1222 COVID-19 vaccine. The study, taken as a whole, reports: Nearly half of spike-specific TCRs reportedly go after variant regions that carry no mutations. Following two doses of AZD1222, Spike-specific TCR breadth and depth rose. The CD4 TCRs associated with vaccination extended across spike and predominated at 160-218 and 743-854. Baseline serostatus was positive in only a handful of AZD1222 recipients.

About this clone itself: The antigen remains unidentified.

This CDR3 has 12 residues. Germline V gene lookup returns CDR1 SGHVS and CDR2 FNYEAQ. The germline V and J ends were trimmed by 5 bases and 8 bases, with 10 bases remaining between them. Produced via immunoSEQ multiplex PCR; TCRdb's table is partial and in-frame only. The sample has more than 150,000 clones; about 92% are singletons. The receptor was isolated from an adult in good health. The input for sequencing was peripheral blood, taken on day 0 of AZD1222 vaccination. V and J are TRBV7-6 and TRBJ1-3; D is unresolved. Here the CDR3 reads CASSPSWDTIYF. The CDR3 DNA sequence: TGTGCCAGCAGCCCTAGTTGGGACACCATATATTTT.